What follows is one TCR beta chain and its context. What this receptor recognizes is not known. The sample holds no much larger clone one base away, and base qualities are not on file. The immunoSEQ Assay, a bias-controlled multiplex PCR, was used to amplify TCRbeta CDR3 regions from genomic DNA. As for the authors' bioinformatics: The number of nucleated cells in each sample was estimated by amplification of reference gene primers within the assay. Sequence reads were collapsed and filtered to measure the absolute abundance of every unique TCRbeta CDR3 rearrangement. For each sample, productive Simpson clonality was calculated as the square root of Simpson's diversity index across productive rearrangements. Held by TCRdb, this immuneACCESS table contains in-frame sequences only and omits some clones. Under half of the omission traces to an unresolved V gene where checked; the cause of the rest is unknown. The D gene and trimming were derived from the DNA, and the V and J assignments and clone size from that table. The sample includes about 41,000 clones, with under 85% observed a single time. The ten largest make up approximately 44% of the sample.

Collaborating institutions collected whole blood in K2EDTA tubes following their own protocols. For TCRbeta analysis, collaborators shipped samples as frozen whole blood, isolated PBMCs, or DNA extracted from either of those sample types. This sample is drawn from a study of blood T cell repertoires in COVID-19 (dated by TCRdb to about 2020). Describing the broader study: The collaborator samples originated in the United States, Italy and Spain and spanned the acute and convalescent phases of COVID-19. The prospective study material was composed of cDNA or gDNA derived from T cells, B-cell-depleted T cells, or PBMCs. Deeply sampled blood TCRbeta repertoires from subjects exposed to, actively infected with, or recovered from COVID-19 were included in the dataset. The repertoires were released in a freely available public database meant as a resource for research on the immune response to SARS-CoV-2. Samples were obtained from the ongoing ImmuneRACE study (first 160 participants) and from roughly 1,300 subjects provided by 6 global collaborators. Sample metadata almost always included a de-identified subject ID, COVID-19 status, age in years and sex. Where HLA class I and class II types were available, the types were taken from metadata supplied by the sample provider, not from assay-based typing. Broader findings and caveats from the paper: How much clinical and demographic metadata was included differed by source and by participant, and the metadata was provided uncurated.

CDR1 SGHRS and CDR2 YFSETQ were looked up in the germline V gene. The CDR3 contains 13 residues, cysteine and phenylalanine counted. CDR3 DNA only is kept here, 39 bases in frame from base 1. V is clipped by 7 bases and J by 0 bases, and the sequence between their germline boundaries is 10 bases long. Recombination connected TRBV5-1 to TRBJ1-1; the D gene is possibly TRBD1, with 5 bases matching. Sequencing was carried out using peripheral blood. The receptor comes from a woman older than 75 with acute or convalescent COVID-19. The DNA reads as follows: TGCGCCAGCGGAGAGGACATGAACACTGAAGCTTTCTTT. Translated, this gives CASGEDMNTEAFF.